This T cell receptor (beta chain) was documented in a study of beta chain features in type 1 diabetes. Across the whole study: Patients looked much like healthy donors when it came to age, gender and cell yields. Findings of the study overall: People with Type 1 diabetes carried modestly yet significantly shorter TCRB CDR3s in all four CD4+ subsets.

To note about this clone: Its antigen is currently unknown.

The entirety of the isolated RNA underwent reverse transcription, so expressed TCRB transcripts were sequenced. Samples of naive, central memory and regulatory T cells yielded a mean of about 3.7 million reads. Here immunoSEQ multiplex PCR was the method, and the copy in TCRdb shows in-frame clones only, minus some. The table shows about 660,000 clones, with over 13% occurring only once. This CDR3 is 13 amino acids long. Germline loops: CDR1 SGHAT, CDR2 FQDESV (reference sequence). Trimming shortened V by 7 bases and J by 2 bases, and 11 bases separated the two germline ends. This chain links TRBV11-1 with TRBJ2-5; perhaps TRBD1 as D (6 bases). The TCR originated in a man between 18 and 35 years old with type 1 diabetes. The sample was naive CD4+ T cells from blood. CDR3 in amino acids: CASMVQGQETQYF. CDR3 DNA: TGTGCCAGCATGGTGCAGGGGCAAGAGACCCAGTACTTC.